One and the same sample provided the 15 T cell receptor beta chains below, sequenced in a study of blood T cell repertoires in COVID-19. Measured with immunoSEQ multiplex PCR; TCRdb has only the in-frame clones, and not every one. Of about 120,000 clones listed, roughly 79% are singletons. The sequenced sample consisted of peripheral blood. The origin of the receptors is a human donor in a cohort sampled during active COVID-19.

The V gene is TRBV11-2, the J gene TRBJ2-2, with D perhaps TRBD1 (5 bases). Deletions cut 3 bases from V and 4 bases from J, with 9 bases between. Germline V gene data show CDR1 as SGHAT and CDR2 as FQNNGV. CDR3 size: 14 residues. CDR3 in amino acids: CASSLVRATGELFF. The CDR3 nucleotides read TGTGCCAGCAGCTTGGTCAGGGCCACCGGGGAGCTGTTTTTT.

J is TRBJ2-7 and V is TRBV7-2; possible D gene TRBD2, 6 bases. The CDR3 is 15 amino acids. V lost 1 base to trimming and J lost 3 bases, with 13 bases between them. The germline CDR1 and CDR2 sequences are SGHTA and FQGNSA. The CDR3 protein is CASSLGPLGGYEQYF. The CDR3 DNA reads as TGTGCCAGCAGCTTAGGCCCGTTGGGGGGCTACGAGCAGTACTTC.

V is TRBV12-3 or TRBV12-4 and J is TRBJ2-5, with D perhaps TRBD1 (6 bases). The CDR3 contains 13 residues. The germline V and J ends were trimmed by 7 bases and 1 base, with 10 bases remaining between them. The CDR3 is CASTWTVQETQYF. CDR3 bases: TGTGCCAGCACTTGGACAGTCCAAGAGACCCAGTACTTC.

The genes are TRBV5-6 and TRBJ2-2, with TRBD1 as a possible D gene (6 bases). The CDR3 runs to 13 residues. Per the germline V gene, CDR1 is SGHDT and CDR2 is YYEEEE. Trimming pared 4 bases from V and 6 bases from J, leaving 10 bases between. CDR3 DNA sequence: TGTGCCAGCAGCCGAGGGGGTCCCGGGGAGCTGTTTTTT. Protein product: CASSRGGPGELFF. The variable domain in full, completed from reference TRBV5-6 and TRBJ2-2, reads DAGVTQSPTHLIKTRGQQVTLRCSPKSGHDTVSWYQQALGQGPQFIFQYYEEEERQRGNFPDRFSGHQFPNYSSELNVNALLLGDSALYLCASSRGGPGELFFGEGSRLTVL.

CDR3 nucleotides: TGTGCCAGCAGCTATATGGGACAAATGAACACTGAAGCTTTCTTT. Protein: CASSYMGQMNTEAFF. The chain is built from TRBV11-3 and TRBJ1-1, with D possibly matching TRBD1 (6 bases). Trimming cost V 4 bases and J 0 bases, with 12 bases left between them. Germline loops: CDR1 SGHNT, CDR2 YENEEA. CDR3 length equals 15 residues.

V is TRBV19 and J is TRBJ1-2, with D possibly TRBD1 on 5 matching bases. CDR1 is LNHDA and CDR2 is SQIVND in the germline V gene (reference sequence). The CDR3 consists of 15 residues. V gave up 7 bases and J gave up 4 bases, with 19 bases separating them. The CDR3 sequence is CASTVDPGQVYGYTF. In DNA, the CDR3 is TGTGCCAGTACAGTCGACCCCGGACAAGTCTATGGCTACACCTTC.

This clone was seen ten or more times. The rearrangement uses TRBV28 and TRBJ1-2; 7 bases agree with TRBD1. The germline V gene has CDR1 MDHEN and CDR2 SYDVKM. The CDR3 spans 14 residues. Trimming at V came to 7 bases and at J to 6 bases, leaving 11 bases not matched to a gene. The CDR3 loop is CASIFAGGINGYTF. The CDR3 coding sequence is TGTGCCAGCATCTTCGCAGGGGGAATTAATGGCTACACCTTC.

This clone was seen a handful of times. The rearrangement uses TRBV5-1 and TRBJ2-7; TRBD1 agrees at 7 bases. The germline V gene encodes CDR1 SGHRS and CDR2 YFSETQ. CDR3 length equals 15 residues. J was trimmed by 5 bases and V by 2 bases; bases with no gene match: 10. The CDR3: CASSFRSQGDHEQYF. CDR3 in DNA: TGCGCCAGCAGCTTCCGTAGTCAGGGGGACCACGAGCAGTACTTC.

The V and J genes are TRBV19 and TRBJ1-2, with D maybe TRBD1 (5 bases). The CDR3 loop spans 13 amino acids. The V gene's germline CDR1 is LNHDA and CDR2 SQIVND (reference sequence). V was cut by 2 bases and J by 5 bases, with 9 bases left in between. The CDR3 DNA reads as TGTGCCAGTAGTATACAGGGATCATATGGCTACACCTTC. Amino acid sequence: CASSIQGSYGYTF.

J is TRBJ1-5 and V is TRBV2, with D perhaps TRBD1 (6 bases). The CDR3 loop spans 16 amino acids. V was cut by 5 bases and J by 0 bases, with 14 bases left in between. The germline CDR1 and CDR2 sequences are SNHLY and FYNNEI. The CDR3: CASSPGDIYSNQPQHF. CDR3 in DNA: TGTGCCAGCAGTCCAGGGGACATCTATAGCAATCAGCCCCAGCATTTT.

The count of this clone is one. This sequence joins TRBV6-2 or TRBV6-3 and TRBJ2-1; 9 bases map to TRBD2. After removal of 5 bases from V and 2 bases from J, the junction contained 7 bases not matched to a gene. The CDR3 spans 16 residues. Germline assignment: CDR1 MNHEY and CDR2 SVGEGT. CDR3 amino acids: CASSTASGTTYNEQFF. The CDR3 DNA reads TGTGCCAGCAGTACCGCTAGCGGGACAACCTACAATGAGCAGTTCTTC.

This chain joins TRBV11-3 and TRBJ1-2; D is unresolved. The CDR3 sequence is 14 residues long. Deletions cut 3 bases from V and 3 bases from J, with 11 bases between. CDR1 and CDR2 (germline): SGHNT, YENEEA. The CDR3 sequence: CASSFSVRDYGYTF. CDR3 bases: TGTGCCAGCAGCTTTTCAGTCCGGGACTATGGCTACACCTTC.

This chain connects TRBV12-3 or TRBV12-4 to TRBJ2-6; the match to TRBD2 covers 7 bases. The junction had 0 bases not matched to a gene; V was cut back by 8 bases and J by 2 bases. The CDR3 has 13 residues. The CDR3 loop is CASGGAGANVLTF. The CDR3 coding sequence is TGTGCCAGCGGGGGGGCTGGGGCCAACGTCCTGACTTTC.

The CDR3 loop reads CASSFHYSYDYDYNYGYTF. CDR3 bases: TGTGCCAGCAGCTTTCATTACTCATACGACTATGACTATAACTATGGCTACACCTTC. V gene TRBV5-4 combines with J gene TRBJ1-2; D remains ambiguous. V lost 2 bases to trimming and J lost 1 base, with 24 bases between them. Germline loops: CDR1 SGHNT, CDR2 YYREEE (reference sequence). The length of the CDR3 is 19 residues.

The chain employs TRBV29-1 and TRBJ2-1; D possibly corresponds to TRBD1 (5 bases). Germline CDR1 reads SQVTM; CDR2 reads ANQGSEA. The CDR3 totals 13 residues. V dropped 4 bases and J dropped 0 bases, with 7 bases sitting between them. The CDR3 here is CSVGQGSYNEQFF. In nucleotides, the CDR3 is TGCAGCGTTGGCCAGGGCTCCTACAATGAGCAGTTCTTC.